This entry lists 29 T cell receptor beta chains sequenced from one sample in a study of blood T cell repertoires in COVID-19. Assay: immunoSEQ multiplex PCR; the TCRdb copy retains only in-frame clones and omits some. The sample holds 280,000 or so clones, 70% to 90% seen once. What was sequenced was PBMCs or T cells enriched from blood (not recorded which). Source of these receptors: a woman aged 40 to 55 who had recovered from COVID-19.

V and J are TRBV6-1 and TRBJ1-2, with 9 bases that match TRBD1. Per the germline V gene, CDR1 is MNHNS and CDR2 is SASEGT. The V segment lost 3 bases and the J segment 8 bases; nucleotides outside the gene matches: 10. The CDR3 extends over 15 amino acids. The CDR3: CASSETTGGIVGYTF. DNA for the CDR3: TGTGCCAGCAGTGAGACGACAGGGGGAATTGTGGGCTACACCTTC.

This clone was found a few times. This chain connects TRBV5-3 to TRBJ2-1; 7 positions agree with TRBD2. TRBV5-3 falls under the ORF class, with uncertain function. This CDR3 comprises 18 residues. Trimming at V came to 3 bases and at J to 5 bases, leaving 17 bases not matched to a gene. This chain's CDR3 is CARSSQGLGWEGNNEQFF. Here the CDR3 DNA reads TGTGCCAGAAGCTCCCAGGGCTTAGGATGGGAGGGGAACAATGAGCAGTTCTTC.

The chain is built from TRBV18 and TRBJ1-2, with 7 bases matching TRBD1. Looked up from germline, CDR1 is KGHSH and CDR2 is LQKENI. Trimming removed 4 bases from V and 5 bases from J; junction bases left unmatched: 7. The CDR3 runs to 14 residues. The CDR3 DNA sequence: TGTGCCAGCTCACGGGACCGGGACAGATATGGCTACACCTTC. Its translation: CASSRDRDRYGYTF.

The CDR3 region is CASSFGVYEQYF. The CDR3 nucleotides read TGTGCCAGCAGCTTCGGAGTTTACGAGCAGTACTTC. The V and J genes are TRBV11-2 and TRBJ2-7; D not certain. CDR1 is SGHAT, CDR2 FQNNGV, per germline. The CDR3 loop spans 12 amino acids. The V and J ends lost 3 bases and 4 bases respectively, with 7 bases between them. The variable domain in full, completed from reference TRBV11-2 and TRBJ2-7, reads EAGVAQSPRYKIIEKRQSVAFWCNPISGHATLYWYQQILGQGPKLLIQFQNNGVVDDSQLPKDRFSAERLKGVDSTLKIQPAKLEDSAVYLCASSFGVYEQYFGPGTRLTVT.

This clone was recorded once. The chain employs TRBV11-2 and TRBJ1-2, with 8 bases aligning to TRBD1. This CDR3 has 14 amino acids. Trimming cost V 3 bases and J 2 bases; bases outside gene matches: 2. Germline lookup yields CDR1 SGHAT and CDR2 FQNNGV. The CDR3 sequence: CASSFTGGNYGYTF. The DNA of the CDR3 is TGTGCCAGCAGCTTTACAGGGGGGAACTATGGCTACACCTTC.

CDR3: CASSQGGGGGNEQFF. DNA of the CDR3: TGCGCCAGCAGCCAAGGTGGAGGAGGAGGCAATGAGCAGTTCTTC. The chain combines TRBV4-3 with TRBJ2-1; a weak D match, TRBD2 (5 bases). Germline values: CDR1 LGHNA, CDR2 YSLEER. V dropped 1 base and J dropped 6 bases, with 13 bases sitting between them. The CDR3 covers 15 residues.

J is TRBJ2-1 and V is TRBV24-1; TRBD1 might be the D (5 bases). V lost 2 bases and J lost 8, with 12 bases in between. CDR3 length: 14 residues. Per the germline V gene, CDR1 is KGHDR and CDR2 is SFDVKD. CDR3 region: CATSDWKGPDEQFF. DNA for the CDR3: TGTGCCACCAGTGATTGGAAGGGGCCGGATGAGCAGTTCTTC.

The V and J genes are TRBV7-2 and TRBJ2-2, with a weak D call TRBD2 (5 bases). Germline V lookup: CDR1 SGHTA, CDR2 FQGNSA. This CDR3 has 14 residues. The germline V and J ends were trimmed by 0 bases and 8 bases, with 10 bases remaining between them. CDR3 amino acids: CASSLATITGELFF. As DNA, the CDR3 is TGTGCCAGCAGCTTAGCGACTATCACAGGGGAGCTGTTTTTT.

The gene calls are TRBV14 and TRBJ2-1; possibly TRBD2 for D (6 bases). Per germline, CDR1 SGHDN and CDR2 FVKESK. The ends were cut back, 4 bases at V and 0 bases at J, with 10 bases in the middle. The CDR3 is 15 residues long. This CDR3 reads CASSRVSGSYNEQFF. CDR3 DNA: TGTGCCAGCAGCCGAGTTAGCGGCTCCTACAATGAGCAGTTCTTC. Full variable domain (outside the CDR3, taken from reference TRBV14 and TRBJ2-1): EAGVTQFPSHSVIEKGQTVTLRCDPISGHDNLYWYRRVMGKEIKFLLHFVKESKQDESGMPNNRFLAERTGGTYSTLKVQPAELEDSGVYFCASSRVSGSYNEQFFGPGTRLTVL.

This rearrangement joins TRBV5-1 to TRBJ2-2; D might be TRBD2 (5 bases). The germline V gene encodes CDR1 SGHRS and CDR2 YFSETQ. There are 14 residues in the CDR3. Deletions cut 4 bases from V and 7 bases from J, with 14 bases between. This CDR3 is CASSPDWADGELFF. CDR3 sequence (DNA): TGCGCCAGCAGCCCGGACTGGGCCGACGGGGAGCTGTTTTTT.

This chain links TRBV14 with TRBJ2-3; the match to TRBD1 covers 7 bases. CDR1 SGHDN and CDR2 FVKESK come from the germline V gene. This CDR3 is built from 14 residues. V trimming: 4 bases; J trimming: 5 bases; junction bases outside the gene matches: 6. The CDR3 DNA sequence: TGTGCCAGCAGCCCGACAAGGGGGCAAGATACGCAGTATTTT. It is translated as CASSPTRGQDTQYF.

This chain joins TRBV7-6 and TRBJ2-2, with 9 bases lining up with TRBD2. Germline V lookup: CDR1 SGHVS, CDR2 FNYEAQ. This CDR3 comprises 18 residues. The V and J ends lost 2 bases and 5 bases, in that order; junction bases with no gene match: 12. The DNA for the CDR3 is TGTGCCAGCAGCTTATTTGCGGGAGGGCCGTTGGAGACCGGGGAGCTGTTTTTT. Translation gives CASSLFAGGPLETGELFF.

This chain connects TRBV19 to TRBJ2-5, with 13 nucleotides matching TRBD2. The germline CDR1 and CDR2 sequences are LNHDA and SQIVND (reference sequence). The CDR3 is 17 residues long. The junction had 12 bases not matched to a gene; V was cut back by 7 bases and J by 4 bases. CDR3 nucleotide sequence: TGTGCCAGTAAAGGACTAGCGGGAGTCAATAGGGGAGAGACCCAGTACTTC. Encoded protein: CASKGLAGVNRGETQYF.

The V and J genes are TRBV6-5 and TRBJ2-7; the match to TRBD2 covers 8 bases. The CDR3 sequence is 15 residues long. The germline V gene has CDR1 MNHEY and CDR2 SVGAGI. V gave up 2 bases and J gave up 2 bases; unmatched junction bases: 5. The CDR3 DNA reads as TGTGCCAGCAGTTACGGACCGGGACTAGCCTACGAGCAGTACTTC. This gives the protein CASSYGPGLAYEQYF.

As DNA, the CDR3 is TGTGCCAGCAGCCGAGACTCTGAAGGTTTCTTC. Amino acid sequence: CASSRDSEGFF. The V and J genes are TRBV12-3 or TRBV12-4 and TRBJ2-1; D is uncertain. V was shortened by 6 bases and J by 16 bases, with 16 bases between the two germline ends. CDR3 length equals 11 residues.

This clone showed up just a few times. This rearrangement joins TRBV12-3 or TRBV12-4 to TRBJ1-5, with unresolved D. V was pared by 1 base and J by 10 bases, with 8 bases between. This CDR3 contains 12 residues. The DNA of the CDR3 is TGTGCCAGCAGTTTAGGAATAGAACCCCAGCATTTT. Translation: CASSLGIEPQHF.

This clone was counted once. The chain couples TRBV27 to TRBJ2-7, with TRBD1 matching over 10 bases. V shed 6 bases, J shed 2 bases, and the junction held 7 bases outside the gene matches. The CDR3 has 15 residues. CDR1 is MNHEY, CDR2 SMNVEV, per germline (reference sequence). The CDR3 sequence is CASSHLGQGAYEQYF. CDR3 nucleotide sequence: TGTGCCAGCAGCCACCTAGGACAGGGGGCCTACGAGCAGTACTTC.

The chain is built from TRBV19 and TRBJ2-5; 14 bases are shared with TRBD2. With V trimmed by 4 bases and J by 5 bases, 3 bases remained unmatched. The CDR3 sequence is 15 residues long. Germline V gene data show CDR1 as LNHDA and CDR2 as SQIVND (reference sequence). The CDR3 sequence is CASSTTSGRGETQYF. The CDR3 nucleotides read TGTGCCAGTAGTACGACTAGCGGGAGGGGTGAGACCCAGTACTTC.

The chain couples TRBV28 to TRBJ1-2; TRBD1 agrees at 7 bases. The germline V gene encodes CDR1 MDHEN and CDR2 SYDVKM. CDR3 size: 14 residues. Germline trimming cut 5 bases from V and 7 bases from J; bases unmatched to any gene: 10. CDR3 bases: TGTGCCAGCAGTCAATACAGGGGAGAGAGTGGCTACACCTTC. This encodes CASSQYRGESGYTF.

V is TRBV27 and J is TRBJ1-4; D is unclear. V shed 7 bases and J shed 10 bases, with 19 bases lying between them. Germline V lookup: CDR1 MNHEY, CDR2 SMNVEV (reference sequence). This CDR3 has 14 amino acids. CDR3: CASTNYLPGGKLFF. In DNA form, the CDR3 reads TGTGCCAGCACCAATTATCTCCCCGGAGGAAAACTGTTTTTT.

CDR3 in amino acids: CASSALSPGYEQYF. The CDR3 DNA sequence: TGTGCCAGCAGTGCCCTCTCTCCGGGCTACGAGCAGTACTTC. This chain uses TRBV2 with TRBJ2-7; the D is unclear. Germline V gene data show CDR1 as SNHLY and CDR2 as FYNNEI. CDR3 length equals 14 residues. Between the trimmed V and J ends, which lost 4 bases and 3 bases, there was a span of 13 bases. Variable domain in full (rest from reference TRBV2 and TRBJ2-7): EPEVTQTPSHQVTQMGQEVILRCVPISNHLYFYWYRQILGQKVEFLVSFYNNEISEKSEIFDDQFSVERPDGSNFTLKIRSTKLEDSAMYFCASSALSPGYEQYFGPGTRLTVT.

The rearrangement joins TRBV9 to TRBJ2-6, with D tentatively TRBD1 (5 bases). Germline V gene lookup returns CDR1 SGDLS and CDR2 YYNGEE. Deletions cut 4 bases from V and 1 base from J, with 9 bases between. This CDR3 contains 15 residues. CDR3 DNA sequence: TGTGCCAGCAGCACCCACAGGTCTGGGGCCAACGTCCTGACTTTC. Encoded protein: CASSTHRSGANVLTF. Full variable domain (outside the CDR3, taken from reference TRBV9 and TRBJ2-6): DSGVTQTPKHLITATGQRVTLRCSPRSGDLSVYWYQQSLDQGLQFLIQYYNGEERAKGNILERFSAQQFPDLHSELNLSSLELGDSALYFCASSTHRSGANVLTFGAGSRLTVL.

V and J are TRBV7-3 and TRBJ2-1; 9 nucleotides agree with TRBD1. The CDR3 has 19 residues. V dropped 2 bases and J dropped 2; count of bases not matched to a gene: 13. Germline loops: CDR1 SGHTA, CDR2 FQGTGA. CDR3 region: CASSLGTGRGRAAYNEQFF. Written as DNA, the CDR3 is TGTGCCAGCAGCTTAGGGACAGGGAGAGGGAGGGCCGCCTACAATGAGCAGTTCTTC.

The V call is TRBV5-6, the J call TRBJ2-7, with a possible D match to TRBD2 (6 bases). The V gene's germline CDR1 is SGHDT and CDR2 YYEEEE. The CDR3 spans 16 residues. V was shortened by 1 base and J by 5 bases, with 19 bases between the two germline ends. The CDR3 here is CASSLHGETAGNEQYF. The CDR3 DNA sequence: TGTGCCAGCAGCTTGCACGGGGAGACAGCGGGCAACGAGCAGTACTTC.

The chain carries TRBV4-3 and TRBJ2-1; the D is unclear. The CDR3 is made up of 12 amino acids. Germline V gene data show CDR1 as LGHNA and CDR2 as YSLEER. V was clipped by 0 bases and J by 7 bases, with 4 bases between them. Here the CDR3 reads CASSQDRNEQFF. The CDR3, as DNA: TGCGCCAGCAGCCAAGATCGGAATGAGCAGTTCTTC.

The CDR3 DNA reads TGTGCCAGCAGGGGACAGGGAGCCACCGGGGAGCTGTTTTTT. Its protein is CASRGQGATGELFF. This sequence joins TRBV25-1 and TRBJ2-2; 9 bases map to TRBD1. The V gene's germline CDR1 is MGHDK and CDR2 SYGVNS. Trimming at V came to 6 bases and at J to 4 bases, leaving 3 bases not matched to a gene. There are 14 residues in the CDR3.

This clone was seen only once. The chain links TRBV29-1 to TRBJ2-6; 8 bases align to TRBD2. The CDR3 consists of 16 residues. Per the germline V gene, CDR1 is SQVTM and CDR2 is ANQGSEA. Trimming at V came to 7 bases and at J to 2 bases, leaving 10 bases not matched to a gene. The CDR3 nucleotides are TGCAGCGCCGGGACTAGTGGCTCCCCTGGGGCCAACGTCCTGACTTTC. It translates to CSAGTSGSPGANVLTF.

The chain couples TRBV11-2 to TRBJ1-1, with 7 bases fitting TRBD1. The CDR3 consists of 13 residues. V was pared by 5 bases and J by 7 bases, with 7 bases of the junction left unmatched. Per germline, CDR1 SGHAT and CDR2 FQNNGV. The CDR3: CASSRDRVGEAFF. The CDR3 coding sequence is TGTGCCAGCAGCCGCGACAGGGTCGGTGAAGCTTTCTTT.

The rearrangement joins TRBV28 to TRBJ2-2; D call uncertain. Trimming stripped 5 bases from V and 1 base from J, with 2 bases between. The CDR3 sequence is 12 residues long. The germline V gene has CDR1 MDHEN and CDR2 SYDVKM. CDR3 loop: CASSLNTGELFF. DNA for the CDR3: TGTGCCAGCAGTCTGAACACCGGGGAGCTGTTTTTT.